This entry lists 4 T cell receptor beta chains sequenced from one sample in a study of tumor-infiltrating lymphocytes in oesophageal squamous cell carcinoma. TCRdb ran MiXCR on the PCR reads and lists one entry per CDR3 protein. The table has about 18,000 distinct CDR3 sequences, around 41% seen once; the top ten hold 35% to 50%. Sequences were obtained from esophageal tumor tissue. These receptors originate from a male donor with esophageal squamous cell carcinoma.

This clonotype was found once. Given the absence of the conserved phenylalanine or tryptophan at the CDR3 end, a read error is likely. It is unclear where the CDR3 begins or ends on the DNA, so no DNA is shown, and the CDR3 is as TCRdb lists it. The rearrangement links TRBV7-6 to TRBJ2-3; TRBD1 is the table's D call, not checked against the DNA. Germline CDR1 is SGHVS and CDR2 is FNYEAQ. The CDR3 contains 17 residues when both ends are counted. CDR3 sequence reads: CASSPLRGDTGELYFGP.

There are many counts of this clonotype. This chain joins TRBV5-1 and TRBJ1-4, with 11 bases identical to TRBD1. V dropped 3 bases and J dropped 0; count of bases not matched to a gene: 13. The CDR3 covers 20 residues. The V gene's germline CDR1 is SGHRS and CDR2 YFSETQ. For the CDR3, the DNA is TGCGCCAGCAGCTCATGGCCCCCGGGACAGGGGGTCCCAACTAATGAAAAACTGTTTTTT. Protein sequence: CASSSWPPGQGVPTNEKLFF.

This clonotype counts as medium-sized. The chain couples TRBV5-1 to TRBJ2-7; maybe TRBD2 (5 bases). Trimming removed 3 bases from V and 3 bases from J, with 13 bases in between. The V gene's germline CDR1 is SGHRS and CDR2 YFSETQ. CDR3 length: 14 residues. As DNA, the CDR3 is TGCGCCAGCAGCTCGGACTTGGGGAACTACGAGCAGTACTTC. Its protein product is CASSSDLGNYEQYF.

This rearrangement joins TRBV11-2 to TRBJ2-1; the match to TRBD2 covers 14 bases. Near its end, the DNA agrees better with TRBJ2-5, so the J call may be wrong. The germline CDR1 and CDR2 sequences are SGHAT and FQNNGV. The length of the CDR3 is 15 residues. Here the CDR3 reads CASKSTSGRGETQYF. The DNA for the CDR3 is TGTGCCAGCAAGTCGACTAGCGGGAGGGGAGAGACCCAGTACTTC.